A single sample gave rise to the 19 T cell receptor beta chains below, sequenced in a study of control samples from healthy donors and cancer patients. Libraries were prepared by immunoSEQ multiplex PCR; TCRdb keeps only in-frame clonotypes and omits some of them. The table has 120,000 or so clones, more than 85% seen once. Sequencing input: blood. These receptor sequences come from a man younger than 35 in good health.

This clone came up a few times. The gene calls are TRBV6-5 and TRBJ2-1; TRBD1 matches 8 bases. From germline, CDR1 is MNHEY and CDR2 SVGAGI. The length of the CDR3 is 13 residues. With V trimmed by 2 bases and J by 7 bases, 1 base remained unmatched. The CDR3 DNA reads TGTGCCAGCAGTTACCGACAGGGGAATGAGCAGTTCTTC. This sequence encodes CASSYRQGNEQFF.

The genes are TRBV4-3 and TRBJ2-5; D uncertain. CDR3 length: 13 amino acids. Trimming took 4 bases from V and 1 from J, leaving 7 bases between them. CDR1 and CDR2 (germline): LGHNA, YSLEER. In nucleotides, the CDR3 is TGCGCCAGCAGCCTAAACAGCCAAGAGACCCAGTACTTC. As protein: CASSLNSQETQYF.

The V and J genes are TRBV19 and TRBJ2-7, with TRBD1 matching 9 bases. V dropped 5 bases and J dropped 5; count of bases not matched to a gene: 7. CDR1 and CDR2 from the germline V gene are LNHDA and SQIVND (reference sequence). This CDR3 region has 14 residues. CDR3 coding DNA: TGTGCCAGTAGTGCAATCCGGGACAGGGACGAGCAGTACTTC. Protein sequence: CASSAIRDRDEQYF.

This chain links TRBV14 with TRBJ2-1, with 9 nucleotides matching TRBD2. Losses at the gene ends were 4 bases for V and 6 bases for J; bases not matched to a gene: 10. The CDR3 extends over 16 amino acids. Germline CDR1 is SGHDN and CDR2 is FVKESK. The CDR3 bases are TGTGCCAGCAGCCGGCGTGCGGGAGGGCCCTTCAATGAGCAGTTCTTC. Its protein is CASSRRAGGPFNEQFF.

CDR3 sequence (DNA): TGTGCCAGTAGTATAGCTGGAGGGGAGGAAGCAGATACGCAGTATTTT. Residues: CASSIAGGEEADTQYF. The J gene is TRBJ2-3, the V gene TRBV19; tentative D call: TRBD2 (6 bases). Germline V gene data show CDR1 as LNHDA and CDR2 as SQIVND (reference sequence). The CDR3 has 16 residues. With 1 base removed from V and 4 bases from J, the gap between germline ends came to 15 bases.

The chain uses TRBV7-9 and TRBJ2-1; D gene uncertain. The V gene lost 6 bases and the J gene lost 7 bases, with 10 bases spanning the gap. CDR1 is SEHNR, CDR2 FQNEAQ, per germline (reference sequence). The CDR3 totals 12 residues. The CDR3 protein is CASRKVENEQFF. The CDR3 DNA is TGTGCCAGCAGGAAGGTGGAGAATGAGCAGTTCTTC.

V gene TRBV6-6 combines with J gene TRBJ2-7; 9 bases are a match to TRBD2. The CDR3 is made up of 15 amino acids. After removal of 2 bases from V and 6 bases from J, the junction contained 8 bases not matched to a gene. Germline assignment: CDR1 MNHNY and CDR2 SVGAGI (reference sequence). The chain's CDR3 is CASSYQAGGLPEQYF. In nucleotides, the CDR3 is TGTGCCAGCAGTTACCAGGCGGGGGGGCTGCCCGAGCAGTACTTC.

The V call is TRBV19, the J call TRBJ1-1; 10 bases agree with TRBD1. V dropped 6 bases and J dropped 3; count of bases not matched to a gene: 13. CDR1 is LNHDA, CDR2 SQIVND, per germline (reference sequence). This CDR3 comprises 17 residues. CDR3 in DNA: TGTGCCAGTAGATACCGGGACAGGGGAAGGTTAGACACTGAAGCTTTCTTT. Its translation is CASRYRDRGRLDTEAFF.

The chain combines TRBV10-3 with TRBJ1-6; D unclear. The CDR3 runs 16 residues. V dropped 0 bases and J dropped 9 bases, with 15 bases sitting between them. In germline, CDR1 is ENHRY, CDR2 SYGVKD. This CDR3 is CAISESALRGSSPLHF. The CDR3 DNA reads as TGTGCCATCAGTGAGTCGGCCCTACGAGGAAGTTCACCCCTCCACTTT.

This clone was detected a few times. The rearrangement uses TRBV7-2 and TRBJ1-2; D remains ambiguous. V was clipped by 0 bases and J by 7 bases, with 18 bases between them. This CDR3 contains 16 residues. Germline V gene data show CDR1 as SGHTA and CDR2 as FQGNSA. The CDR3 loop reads CASSLAGWTIKGGYTF. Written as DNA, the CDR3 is TGTGCCAGCAGCTTAGCCGGTTGGACCATCAAGGGTGGCTACACCTTC.

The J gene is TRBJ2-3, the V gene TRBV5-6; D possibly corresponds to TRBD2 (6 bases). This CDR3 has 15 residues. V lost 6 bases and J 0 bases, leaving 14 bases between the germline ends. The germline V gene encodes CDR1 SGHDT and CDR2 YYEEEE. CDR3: CASTRLGASTDTQYF. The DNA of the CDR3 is TGTGCCAGCACCAGACTAGGGGCGAGCACAGATACGCAGTATTTT.

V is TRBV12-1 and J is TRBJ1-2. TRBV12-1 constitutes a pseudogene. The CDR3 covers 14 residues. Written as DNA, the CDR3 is TGTGCCAGGAGGGATGGGGAACAGAACTATGGCTACACCTTC. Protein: CARRDGEQNYGYTF.

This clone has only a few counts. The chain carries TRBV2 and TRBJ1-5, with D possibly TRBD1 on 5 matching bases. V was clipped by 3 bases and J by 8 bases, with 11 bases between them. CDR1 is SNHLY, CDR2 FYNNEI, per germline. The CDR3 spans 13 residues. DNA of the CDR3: TGTGCCAGCAGTGACATGGGGGTAAAGCCCCAGCATTTT. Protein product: CASSDMGVKPQHF.

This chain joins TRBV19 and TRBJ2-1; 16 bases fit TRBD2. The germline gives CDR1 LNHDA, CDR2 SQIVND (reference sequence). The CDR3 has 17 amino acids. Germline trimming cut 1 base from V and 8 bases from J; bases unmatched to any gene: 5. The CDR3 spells CASSIVGTSGRGYEQFF. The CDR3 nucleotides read TGTGCCAGTAGTATAGTCGGGACTAGCGGGAGGGGATATGAGCAGTTCTTC.

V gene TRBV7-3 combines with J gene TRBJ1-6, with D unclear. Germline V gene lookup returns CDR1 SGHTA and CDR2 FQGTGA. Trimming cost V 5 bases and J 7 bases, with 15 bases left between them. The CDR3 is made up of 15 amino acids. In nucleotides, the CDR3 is TGTGCCAGCAGCCGGGCCTCATCGGAGAATTCACCCCTCCACTTT. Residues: CASSRASSENSPLHF.

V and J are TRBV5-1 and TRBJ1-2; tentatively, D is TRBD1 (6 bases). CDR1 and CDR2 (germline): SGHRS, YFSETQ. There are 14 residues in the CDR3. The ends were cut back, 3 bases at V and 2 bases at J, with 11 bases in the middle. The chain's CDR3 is CASSSQTGNYGYTF. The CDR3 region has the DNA TGCGCCAGCAGCTCCCAAACAGGGAACTATGGCTACACCTTC.

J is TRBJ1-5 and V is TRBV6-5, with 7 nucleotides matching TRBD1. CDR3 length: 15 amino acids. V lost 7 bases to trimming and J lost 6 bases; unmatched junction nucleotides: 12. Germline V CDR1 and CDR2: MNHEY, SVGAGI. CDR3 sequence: CASMVRGLSGQPQHF. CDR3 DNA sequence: TGTGCCAGCATGGTAAGGGGGCTTTCAGGTCAGCCCCAGCATTTT.

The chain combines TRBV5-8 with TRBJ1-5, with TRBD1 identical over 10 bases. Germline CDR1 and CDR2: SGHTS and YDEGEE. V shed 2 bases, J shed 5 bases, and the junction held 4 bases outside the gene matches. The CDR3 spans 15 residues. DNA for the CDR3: TGTGCCAGCAGCTTTCTCGGGACAGGGGATCAGCCCCAGCATTTT. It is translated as CASSFLGTGDQPQHF.

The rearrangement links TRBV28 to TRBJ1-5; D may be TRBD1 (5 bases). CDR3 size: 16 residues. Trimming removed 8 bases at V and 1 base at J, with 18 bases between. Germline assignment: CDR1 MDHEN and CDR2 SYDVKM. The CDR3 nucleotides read TGTGCCAGCTCGGGGGACCCCCGAGGAAGCAATCAGCCCCAGCATTTT. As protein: CASSGDPRGSNQPQHF.